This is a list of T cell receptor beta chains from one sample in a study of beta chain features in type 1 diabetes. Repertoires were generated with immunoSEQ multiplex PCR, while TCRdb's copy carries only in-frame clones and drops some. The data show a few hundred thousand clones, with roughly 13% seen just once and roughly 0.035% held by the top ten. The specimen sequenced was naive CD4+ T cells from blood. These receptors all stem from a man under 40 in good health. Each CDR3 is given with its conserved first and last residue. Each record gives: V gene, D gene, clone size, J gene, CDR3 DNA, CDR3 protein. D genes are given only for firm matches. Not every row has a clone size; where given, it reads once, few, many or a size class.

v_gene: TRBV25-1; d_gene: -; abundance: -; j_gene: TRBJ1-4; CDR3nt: TGTGCCAGCAGTGTAGTCCACATAGAAAAACTGTTTTTT; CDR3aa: CASSVVHIEKLFF
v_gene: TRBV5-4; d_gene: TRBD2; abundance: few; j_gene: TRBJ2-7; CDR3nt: TGTGCCAGCAGCAGGACTAGCGGGGGCTACGAGCAGTACTTC; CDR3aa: CASSRTSGGYEQYF
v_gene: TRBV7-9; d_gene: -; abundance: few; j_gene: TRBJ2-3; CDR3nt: TGTGCCAGCAGCTTACCAAGCAGGGGAGCGCAGTATTTT; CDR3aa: CASSLPSRGAQYF
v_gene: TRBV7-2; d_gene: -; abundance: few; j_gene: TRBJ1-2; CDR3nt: TGTGCCAGCAGCGCGACCGGGCGAGTCGGCTACACCTTC; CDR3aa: CASSATGRVGYTF
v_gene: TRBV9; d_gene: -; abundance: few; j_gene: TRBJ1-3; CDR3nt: TGTGCCAGCAGCCCCCCGGGTTCTGGAAACACCATATATTTT; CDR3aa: CASSPPGSGNTIYF
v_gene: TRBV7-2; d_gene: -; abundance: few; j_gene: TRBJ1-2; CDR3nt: TGTGCCAGCAGCCCCTCGGCTGTCTACACCTTC; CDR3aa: CASSPSAVYTF
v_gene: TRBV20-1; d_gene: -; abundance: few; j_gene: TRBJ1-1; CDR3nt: TGCAGTGCTCAAAAGAACACTGAAGCTTTCTTT; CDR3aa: CSAQKNTEAFF
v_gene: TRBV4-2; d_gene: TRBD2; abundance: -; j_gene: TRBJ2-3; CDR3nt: TGTGCCAGCAGCCCTAGCGGGGGGGCTGGAGATACGCAGTATTTT; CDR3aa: CASSPSGGAGDTQYF
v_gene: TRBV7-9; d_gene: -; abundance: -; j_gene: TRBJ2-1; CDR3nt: TGTGCCAGCAGCCCGGCGGAGGAGCAGTTCTTC; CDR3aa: CASSPAEEQFF
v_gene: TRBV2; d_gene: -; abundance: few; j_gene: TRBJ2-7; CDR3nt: TGTGCCAGCAGTGAACATTACGGGTCCTACGAGCAGTACTTC; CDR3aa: CASSEHYGSYEQYF
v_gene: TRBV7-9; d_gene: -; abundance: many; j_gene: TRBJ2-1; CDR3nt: TGTGCCAGCAGCTTCGACAATGAGCAGTTCTTC; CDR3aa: CASSFDNEQFF
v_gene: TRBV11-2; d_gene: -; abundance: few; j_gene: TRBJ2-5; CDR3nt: TGTGCCAGCAGCCGCGGGGCGAGGGAGACCCAGTACTTC; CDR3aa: CASSRGARETQYF
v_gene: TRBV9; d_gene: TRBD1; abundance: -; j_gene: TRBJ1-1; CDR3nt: TGTGCCAGCAGCGTAGGGGACAGAGACCCGAACACTGAAGCTTTCTTT; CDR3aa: CASSVGDRDPNTEAFF
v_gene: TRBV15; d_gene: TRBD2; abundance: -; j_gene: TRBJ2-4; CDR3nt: TGTGCCACCAGCAGGCCGGGAGGGGGGGATTCGGACATTCAGTACTTC; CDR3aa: CATSRPGGGDSDIQYF
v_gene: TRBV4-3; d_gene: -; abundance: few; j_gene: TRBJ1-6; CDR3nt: TGCGCCAGCAGCCAAGATTCCCGTTCACCCCTCCACTTT; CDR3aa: CASSQDSRSPLHF
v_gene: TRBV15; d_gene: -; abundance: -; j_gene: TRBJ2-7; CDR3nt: TGTGCCACCAGCAGAGGGATTTTGGACGCCCACGAGCAGTACTTC; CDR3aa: CATSRGILDAHEQYF
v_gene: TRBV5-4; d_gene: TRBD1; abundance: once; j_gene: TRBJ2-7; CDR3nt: TGTGCCAGCAGCTTGGGGGGACAGGCCGACTACGAGCAGTACTTC; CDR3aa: CASSLGGQADYEQYF
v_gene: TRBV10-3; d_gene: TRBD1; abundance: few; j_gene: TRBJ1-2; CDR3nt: TGTGCCATCAGTGGGTTCGTTACAGGGGGACCTAACTATGGCTACACCTTC; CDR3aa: CAISGFVTGGPNYGYTF
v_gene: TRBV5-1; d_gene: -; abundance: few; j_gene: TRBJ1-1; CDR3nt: TGCGCCAGCAGTTTCGAGATCGGGAACACTGAAGCTTTCTTT; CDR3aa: CASSFEIGNTEAFF
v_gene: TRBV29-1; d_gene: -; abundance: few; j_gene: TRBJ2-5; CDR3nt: TGCAGCGTTGGCCCTCGACAGGTCCCCCAAGAGACCCAGTACTTC; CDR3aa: CSVGPRQVPQETQYF
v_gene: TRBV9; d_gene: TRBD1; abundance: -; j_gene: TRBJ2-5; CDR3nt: TGTGCCAGCAGCTCCGGGACAGGCTTTCAATACTTC; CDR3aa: CASSSGTGFQYF
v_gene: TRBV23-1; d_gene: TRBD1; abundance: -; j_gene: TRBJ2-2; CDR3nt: TGCGCCAGCAGTCACGTACAGGGGGCTAATACCGGGGAGCTGTTTTTT; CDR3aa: CASSHVQGANTGELFF
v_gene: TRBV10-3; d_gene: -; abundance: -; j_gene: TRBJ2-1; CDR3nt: TGTGCCATCAGTGAGCCCCGACAGATAAGCTCCTACAATGAGCAGTTCTTC; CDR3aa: CAISEPRQISSYNEQFF
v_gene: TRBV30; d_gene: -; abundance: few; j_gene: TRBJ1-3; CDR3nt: TGTGCCTGGAGTCAAGGGATCTCTGGAAACACCATATATTTT; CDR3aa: CAWSQGISGNTIYF
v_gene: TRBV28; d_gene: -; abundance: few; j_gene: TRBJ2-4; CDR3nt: TGTGCCAGCAGTCTCGACATCATTCAGTACTTC; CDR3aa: CASSLDIIQYF
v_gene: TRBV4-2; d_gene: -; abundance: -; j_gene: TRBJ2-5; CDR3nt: TGTGCCAGCAGCCCCCTTGGAAGAGAGACCCAGTACTTC; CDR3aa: CASSPLGRETQYF
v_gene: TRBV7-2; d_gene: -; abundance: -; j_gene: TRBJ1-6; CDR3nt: TGTGCCAGCAGCGGGGCAGGAAACTATAATTCACCCCTCCACTTT; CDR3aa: CASSGAGNYNSPLHF
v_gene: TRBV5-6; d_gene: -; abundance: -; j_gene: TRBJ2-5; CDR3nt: TGTGCCAGCAGCTCGCATGGCCTGGAGACCCAGTACTTC; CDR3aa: CASSSHGLETQYF
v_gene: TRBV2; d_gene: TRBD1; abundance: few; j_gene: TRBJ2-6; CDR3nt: TGTGCCGACAGGGAGTCTGGGGCCAACGTCCTGACTTTC; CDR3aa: CADRESGANVLTF
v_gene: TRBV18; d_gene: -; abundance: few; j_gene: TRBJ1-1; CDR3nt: TGTGCCAGCTCACCAATTAGTCTGAACACTGAAGCTTTCTTT; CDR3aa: CASSPISLNTEAFF
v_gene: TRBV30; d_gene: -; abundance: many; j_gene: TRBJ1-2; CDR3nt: TGTGCCTGGAGTGCTCTCAGCGGCTATGGCTACACCTTC; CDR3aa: CAWSALSGYGYTF
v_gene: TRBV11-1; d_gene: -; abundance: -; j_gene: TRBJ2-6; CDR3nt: TGTGCCAGCAGCTTAGTCTTCCAAGGAACTGCTGGGGCCAACGTCCTGACTTTC; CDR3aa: CASSLVFQGTAGANVLTF
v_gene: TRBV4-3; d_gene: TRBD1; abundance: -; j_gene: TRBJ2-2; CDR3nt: TGCGCCAGCAGCTGGACAGGGGCCGTCTTCGGGGAGCTGTTTTTT; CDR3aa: CASSWTGAVFGELFF
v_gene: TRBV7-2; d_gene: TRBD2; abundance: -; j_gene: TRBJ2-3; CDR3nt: TGTGCCAGCAGCGGGCGACTAGCGGGAGGCTCAGATACGCAGTATTTT; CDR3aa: CASSGRLAGGSDTQYF
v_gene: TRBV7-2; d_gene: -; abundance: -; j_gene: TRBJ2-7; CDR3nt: TGTGCCAGCAGCTATAGGCCCTACGAGCAGTACTTC; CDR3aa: CASSYRPYEQYF
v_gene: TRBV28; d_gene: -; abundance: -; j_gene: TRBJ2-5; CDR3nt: TGTGCCAGCACCAGGGAAGAGACCCAGTACTTC; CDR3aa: CASTREETQYF
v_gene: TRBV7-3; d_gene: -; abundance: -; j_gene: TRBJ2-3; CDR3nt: TGTGCCAGCAGTGGGTTCGCAGATACGCAGTATTTT; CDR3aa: CASSGFADTQYF
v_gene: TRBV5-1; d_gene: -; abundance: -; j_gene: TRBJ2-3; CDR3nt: TGCGCCAGCAGCCCAAGCCTAGCGAAAAGCACAGATACGCAGTATTTT; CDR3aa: CASSPSLAKSTDTQYF
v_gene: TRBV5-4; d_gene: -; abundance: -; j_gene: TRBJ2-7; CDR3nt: TGTGCCAGCAGCCCGGACGAAGGCTACACCGTCTACGAGCAGTACTTC; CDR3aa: CASSPDEGYTVYEQYF
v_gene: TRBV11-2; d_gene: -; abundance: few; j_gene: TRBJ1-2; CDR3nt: TGTGCCAGCACCACCCAGCCGGGGGGCGATGGCTACACCTTC; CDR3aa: CASTTQPGGDGYTF
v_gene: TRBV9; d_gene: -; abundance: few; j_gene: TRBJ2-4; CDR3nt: TGTGCCAGCAGCTCTAGAGCGGGTGGAGAAAACATTCAGTACTTC; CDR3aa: CASSSRAGGENIQYF
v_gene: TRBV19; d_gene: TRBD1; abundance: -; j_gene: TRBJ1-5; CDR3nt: TGTGCCAGTGGGGCAGGGGGCCAGCCCCAGCATTTT; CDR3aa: CASGAGGQPQHF
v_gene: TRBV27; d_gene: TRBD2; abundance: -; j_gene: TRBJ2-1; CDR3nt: TGTGCCAGCAGTTTTGCGGGGGGTGAGCAGTTCTTC; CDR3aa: CASSFAGGEQFF
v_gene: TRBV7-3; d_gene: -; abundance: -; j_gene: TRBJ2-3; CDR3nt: TGTGCCAGCAGCCCCACAAATCGGAATACGCAGTATTTT; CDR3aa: CASSPTNRNTQYF
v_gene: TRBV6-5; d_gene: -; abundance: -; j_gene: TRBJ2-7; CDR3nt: TGTGCCAGCAGAACAGGGCTCCGGGCCTACGAGCAGTACTTC; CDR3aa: CASRTGLRAYEQYF
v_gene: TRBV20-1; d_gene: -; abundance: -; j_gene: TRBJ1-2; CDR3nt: TGCAGTGCCAGGGACCGCTATGGCTACACCTTC; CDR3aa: CSARDRYGYTF
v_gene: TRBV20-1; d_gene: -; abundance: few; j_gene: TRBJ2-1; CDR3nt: TGCAGTGCTAGAGCCTTAGAGCAGTTCTTC; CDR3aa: CSARALEQFF
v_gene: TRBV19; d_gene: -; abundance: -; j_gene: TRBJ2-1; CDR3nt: TGTGCCAGTAGTAGAGGGCCTCTTCAGTTCTTC; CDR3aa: CASSRGPLQFF
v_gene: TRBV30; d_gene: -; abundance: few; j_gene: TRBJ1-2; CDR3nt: TGTGCCTGGAGTGTAAGTCCTAACTATGGCTACACCTTC; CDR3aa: CAWSVSPNYGYTF